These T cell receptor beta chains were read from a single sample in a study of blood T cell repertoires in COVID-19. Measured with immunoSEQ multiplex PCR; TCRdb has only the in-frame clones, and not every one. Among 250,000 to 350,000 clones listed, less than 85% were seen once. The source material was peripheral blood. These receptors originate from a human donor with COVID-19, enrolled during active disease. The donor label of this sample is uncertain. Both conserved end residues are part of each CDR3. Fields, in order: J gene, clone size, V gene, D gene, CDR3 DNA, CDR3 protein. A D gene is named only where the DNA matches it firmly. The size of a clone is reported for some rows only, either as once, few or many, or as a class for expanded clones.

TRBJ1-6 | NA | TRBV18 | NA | TGTGCCAGCTCACCGTCAGGGGCCAATTCACCCCTCCACTTT | CASSPSGANSPLHF
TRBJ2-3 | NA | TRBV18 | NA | TGTGCCAGCTCTCCTGCCTCTGCGGAGAGCACAGATACGCAGTATTTT | CASSPASAESTDTQYF
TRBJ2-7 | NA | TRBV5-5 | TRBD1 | TGTGCCAGCAGCGCTATGACAGGGTCCTACGAGCAGTACTTC | CASSAMTGSYEQYF
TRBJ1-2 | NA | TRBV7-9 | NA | TGTGCCAGCAGCTTGGGGGGTCGGCCCTATGGCTACACCTTC | CASSLGGRPYGYTF
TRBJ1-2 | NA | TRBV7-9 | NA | TGTGCCAGCAGCCCCGTCGGAGTTAACTATGGCTACACCTTC | CASSPVGVNYGYTF
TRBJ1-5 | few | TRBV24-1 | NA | TGTGCCACCAGTGTTCGGGAGCCCCAGCATTTT | CATSVREPQHF
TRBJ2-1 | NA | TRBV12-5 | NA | TGTGCTAGTGCCCTGACAGGCTTCTCCTACAATGAGCAGTTCTTC | CASALTGFSYNEQFF
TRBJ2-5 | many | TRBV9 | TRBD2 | TGTGCCAGCAGCGTAGACATAGCGGGAGGGTGGCAAGAGACCCAGTACTTC | CASSVDIAGGWQETQYF
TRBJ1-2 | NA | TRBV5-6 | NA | TGTGCCAGCAGCCGGGCGGGGTTAGAGGGCTACACCTTC | CASSRAGLEGYTF
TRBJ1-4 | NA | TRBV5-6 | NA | TGTGCCAGCAGCTGGTTCGCACAGGAGAATGAAAAACTGTTTTTT | CASSWFAQENEKLFF
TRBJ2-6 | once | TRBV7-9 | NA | TGTGCCAGCAGCCCGATTTTTATAGCCGGGGCCAACGTCCTGACTTTC | CASSPIFIAGANVLTF
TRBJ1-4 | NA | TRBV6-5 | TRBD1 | TGTGCCAGCAGTTACTCGGGACAGGGGGATGAAAAACTGTTTTTT | CASSYSGQGDEKLFF
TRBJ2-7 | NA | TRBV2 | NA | TGTGCCAGCAACCGGGGCTACGAGCAGTACTTC | CASNRGYEQYF
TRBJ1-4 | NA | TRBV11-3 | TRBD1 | TGTGCCAGCAGCTTAGGAGGACCGGGACAGCTTAATGAAAAACTGTTTTTT | CASSLGGPGQLNEKLFF
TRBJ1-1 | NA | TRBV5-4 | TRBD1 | TGTGCCAGCAGCCGGACAGGGTTCACTGAAGCTTTCTTT | CASSRTGFTEAFF
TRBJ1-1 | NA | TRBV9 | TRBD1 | TGTGCCAGCACCTCGACAGGGGGGAACACTGAAGCTTTCTTT | CASTSTGGNTEAFF
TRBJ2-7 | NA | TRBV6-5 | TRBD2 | TGTGCCAGCAGTTACTCGACGGGAGGATCCTACGAGCAGTACTTC | CASSYSTGGSYEQYF
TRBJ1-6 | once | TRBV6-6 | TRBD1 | TGTGCCAGCAGTTACTCGGGCAGGGGGGCACCCCTCCACTTT | CASSYSGRGAPLHF
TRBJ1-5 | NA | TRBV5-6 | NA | TGTGCCAGCAGCTTGTATTGGTCGACTGCGCCTCCATCGCCCCAGCATTTT | CASSLYWSTAPPSPQHF
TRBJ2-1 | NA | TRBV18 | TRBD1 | TGTGCCAGCTCACCAGAGACAGGGGAGGTCTTC | CASSPETGEVF
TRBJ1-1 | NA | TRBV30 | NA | TGTGCCTATCGGACGGGAGTGAACACTGAAGCTTTCTTT | CAYRTGVNTEAFF
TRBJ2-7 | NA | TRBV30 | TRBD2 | TGTGCCTGGAGGGACCCAGGGACGGGAGGGCCCTACGAGCAGTACTTC | CAWRDPGTGGPYEQYF
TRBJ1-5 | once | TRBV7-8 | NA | TGTGCCAGCAGCTTAGAATCCTTTTCACTGCCTAATCAGCCCCAGCATTTT | CASSLESFSLPNQPQHF
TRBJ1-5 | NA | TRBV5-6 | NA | TGTGCCAGCAGCTTGGGGTTTCGGAATCAGCCCCAGCATTTT | CASSLGFRNQPQHF
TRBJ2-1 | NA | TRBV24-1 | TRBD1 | TGTGCCACCAGTGATTTAAGAAGTCGGGACAGGGGGCTCCATGAGCAGTTCTTC | CATSDLRSRDRGLHEQFF
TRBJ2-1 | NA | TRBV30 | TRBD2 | TGTGCCTGGAGGTCAGGACTAGCGGGATCGAATGAGCAGTTCTTC | CAWRSGLAGSNEQFF
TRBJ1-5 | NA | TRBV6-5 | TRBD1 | TGTGCCAGCAGTACTCGACAGGGAGGTATGGAGCCCCAGCATTTT | CASSTRQGGMEPQHF
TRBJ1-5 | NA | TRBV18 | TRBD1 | TGTGCCAGCTCTACTCGGACAGGGGGCAATCAGCCCCAGCATTTT | CASSTRTGGNQPQHF
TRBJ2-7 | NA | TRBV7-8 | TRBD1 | TGTGCCAGCAGCTCCCCGCGGACAGGGCCCGAGCAGTACTTC | CASSSPRTGPEQYF
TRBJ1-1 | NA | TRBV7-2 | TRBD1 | TGTGCCAGCGGTGAGACAGGGACCCGTGACACTGAAGCTTTCTTT | CASGETGTRDTEAFF
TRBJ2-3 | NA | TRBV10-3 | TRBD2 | TGTGCCACCGGTAGCGGGACAAGCACAGATACGCAGTATTTT | CATGSGTSTDTQYF
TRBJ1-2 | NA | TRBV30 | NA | TGTGCCTGGAGTGGTCTGGGCAGGGGTGGCTATGGCTACACCTTC | CAWSGLGRGGYGYTF
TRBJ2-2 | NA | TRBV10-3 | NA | TGTGCCAGCAACCAAGCCCAAGGTGTCGGGGCAGGGGCAGGGGAGCTGTTTTTT | CASNQAQGVGAGAGELFF
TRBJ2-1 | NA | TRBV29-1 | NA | TGCAGCGTTTCTTCGGCAGGGTCAGGTGAGCAGTTCTTC | CSVSSAGSGEQFF
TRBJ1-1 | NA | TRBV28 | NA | TGTGCCAGCACCAAACATACTGAAGCTTTCTTT | CASTKHTEAFF
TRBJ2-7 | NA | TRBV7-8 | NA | TGTGCCAGCAGCACCACCCGGCTCGGCGGCGAGCAGTACTTC | CASSTTRLGGEQYF
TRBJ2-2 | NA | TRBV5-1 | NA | TGCGCCAGCAGCCCCGACAGGACCGGGGAGCTGTTTTTT | CASSPDRTGELFF
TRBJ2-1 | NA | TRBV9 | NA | TGTGCCAGCAGCGTATCGGCGGCGGGCTACAATGAGCAGTTCTTC | CASSVSAAGYNEQFF
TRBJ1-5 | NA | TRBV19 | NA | TGTGCCAGTAGTAAAATGGAAGCGGGTCAGCCCCAGCATTTT | CASSKMEAGQPQHF
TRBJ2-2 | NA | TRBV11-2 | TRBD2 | TGTGCCAGCAGCTTGGGACTAGTGAGCGGGGAGCTGTTTTTT | CASSLGLVSGELFF
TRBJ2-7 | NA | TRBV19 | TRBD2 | TGTGCCAGTAGTATCATGAAGACTAGCGGGATGGTATACGAGCAGTACTTC | CASSIMKTSGMVYEQYF
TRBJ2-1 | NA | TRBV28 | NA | TGTGCCAGCAGTACAGGGTCCTCATACAATGAGCAGTTCTTC | CASSTGSSYNEQFF
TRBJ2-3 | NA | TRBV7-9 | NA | TGTGCCAGCAGCTCACGGACAGTCATGGTAGCGACAGATACGCAGTATTTT | CASSSRTVMVATDTQYF
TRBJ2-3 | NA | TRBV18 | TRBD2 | TGTGCCAGCTCACCGTATAGCGGGAGAACAGATACGCAGTATTTT | CASSPYSGRTDTQYF
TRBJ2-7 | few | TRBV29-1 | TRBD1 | TGCAGCTACAAGGGACAGCCCTACGAGCAGTACTTC | CSYKGQPYEQYF
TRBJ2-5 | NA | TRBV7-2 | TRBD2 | TGTGCCAGCAGCTCAAAGGCGGGAGTAGGAGAGACCCAGTACTTC | CASSSKAGVGETQYF
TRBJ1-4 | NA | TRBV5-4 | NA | TGTGCCAGCAGCCGTGAAGGGGAGGTGACTAATGAAAAACTGTTTTTT | CASSREGEVTNEKLFF
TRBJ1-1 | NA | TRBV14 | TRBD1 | TGTGCCAGCAGCCGGGACAGCCGTCTTGAAGCTTTCTTT | CASSRDSRLEAFF
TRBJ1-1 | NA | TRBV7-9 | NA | TGTGCCAGCAGCTTAGAGTGGGTCAGGGTTAACACTGAAGCTTTCTTT | CASSLEWVRVNTEAFF
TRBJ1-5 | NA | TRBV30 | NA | TGTGCCTGGAGTCTGTGGGGAGGGGAAGGTGGTCAGCCCCAGCATTTT | CAWSLWGGEGGQPQHF
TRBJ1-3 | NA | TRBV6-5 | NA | TGTGCCACCCACAGCTCTGGAAACACCATATATTTT | CATHSSGNTIYF
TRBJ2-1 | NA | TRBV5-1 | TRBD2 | TGCGCCAGCAGCTTGGAGGGCGGGAGGGCTGTCGATGAGCAGTTCTTC | CASSLEGGRAVDEQFF
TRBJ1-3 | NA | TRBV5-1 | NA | TGCGCCAGCAGCTTGGACAGCTCTGGAAACACCATATATTTT | CASSLDSSGNTIYF
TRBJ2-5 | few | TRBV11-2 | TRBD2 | TGTGCCAGCAGCTTAGGGGCGGGAGGAGGCCAAGAGACCCAGTACTTC | CASSLGAGGGQETQYF
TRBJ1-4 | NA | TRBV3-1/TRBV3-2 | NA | TGTGCCAGCAGGGCCCAAAGGGGGGGTGAGGAAAAACTGTTTTTT | CASRAQRGGEEKLFF
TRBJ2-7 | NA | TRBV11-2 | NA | TGTGCCAGCAGCTTAGGTGGGTTAGCCGCCTACGAGCAGTACTTC | CASSLGGLAAYEQYF
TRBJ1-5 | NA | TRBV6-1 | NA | TGTGCCAGCAGTGAAGCCCTAAGCAATCAGCCCCAGCATTTT | CASSEALSNQPQHF